These 23 T cell receptor beta chains were all obtained from the same sample, sequenced in a study of CD8 T cells in Susac syndrome. Random-hexamer reverse transcription was applied to about 0.5 to 1 ug RNA. One entry per CDR3 protein, called by TCRdb with MiXCR from the immunoSEQ multiplex PCR reads. The sample carries fewer than 300,000 distinct CDR3 sequences, approximately 85% recorded once. The sequenced material came from CD8+ T cells from PBMCs. Receptors were obtained from a human donor with multiple sclerosis.

This CDR3 is CASSQDRGTGGRNSPLHF. The CDR3 nucleotides are TGTGCCAGCAGCCAAGATCGGGGCACAGGGGGCAGAAATTCACCCCTCCACTTT. The genes are TRBV14 and TRBJ1-6; 9 bases match TRBD1. Germline CDR1 and CDR2: SGHDN and FVKESK. The CDR3 contains 18 residues. J was trimmed by 7 bases and V by 0 bases; bases with no gene match: 10.

V gene TRBV6-1 combines with J gene TRBJ2-1, with D perhaps TRBD2 (6 bases). The CDR3 sequence is 15 residues long. V dropped 5 bases and J dropped 4 bases, with 15 bases sitting between them. Germline-derived CDR1 and CDR2 are MNHNS and SASEGT. The CDR3 nucleotides read TGTGCCAGCAGTATACCGGGACTTAAATACAATGAGCAGTTCTTC. Residues: CASSIPGLKYNEQFF.

This sequence joins TRBV27 and TRBJ2-3; weak D call: TRBD2 (5 bases). The ends were cut back, 5 bases at V and 6 bases at J, with 15 bases in the middle. The CDR3 sequence is 14 residues long. In germline, CDR1 is MNHEY, CDR2 SMNVEV (reference sequence). This CDR3 reads CASSPQARGDTQYF. CDR3 nucleotide sequence: TGTGCCAGCAGTCCTCAGGCTAGAGGGGATACGCAGTATTTT.

The rearrangement joins TRBV2 to TRBJ2-5, with 12 bases lining up with TRBD2. CDR3 size: 15 residues. With V trimmed by 8 bases and J by 5 bases, 9 bases remained unmatched. The V gene's germline CDR1 is SNHLY and CDR2 FYNNEI. This chain's CDR3 is CASVPGLAGRETQYF. The CDR3 DNA sequence: TGTGCCAGCGTTCCGGGACTAGCGGGTCGGGAGACCCAGTACTTC.

The V and J genes are TRBV7-8 and TRBJ2-4, with 7 positions matching TRBD2. CDR1 and CDR2 from the germline V gene are SGHVS and FQNEAQ. The junction had 8 bases not matched to a gene; V was cut back by 3 bases and J by 3 bases. This CDR3 region has 16 residues. In nucleotides, the CDR3 is TGTGCCAGCAGCTTTTACGGGAGGAGGGACAAAAACATTCAGTACTTC. This codes for CASSFYGRRDKNIQYF.

This chain connects TRBV9 to TRBJ2-7; 10 nucleotides align to TRBD1. The CDR3 totals 14 residues. V trimming: 3 bases; J trimming: 4 bases; junction bases outside the gene matches: 4. Germline V gives CDR1 SGDLS, CDR2 YYNGEE. CDR3 loop: CASSAGQGGYEQYF. For the CDR3, the DNA is TGTGCCAGCAGCGCCGGACAGGGGGGGTACGAGCAGTACTTC.

The chain is built from TRBV12-5 and TRBJ2-7; possibly TRBD1 or TRBD2 for D (5 bases each). V lost 2 bases to trimming and J lost 1 base, with 18 bases between them. CDR1 is LGHNT and CDR2 is FRNRAP in the germline V gene. The CDR3 has 17 residues. CDR3 sequence: CASGLTVKGTVSYEQYF. In DNA form, the CDR3 reads TGTGCTAGTGGTTTGACCGTCAAGGGGACCGTTTCCTACGAGCAGTACTTC.

The genes are TRBV20-1 and TRBJ1-5; a possible D gene is TRBD1 (6 bases). This CDR3 contains 15 residues. V lost 1 base, J lost 3 bases, and 13 bases lay in between. Per germline, CDR1 DFQATT and CDR2 SNEGSKA (reference sequence). CDR3: CSARGRRGPNQPQHF. CDR3 coding DNA: TGCAGTGCTAGAGGCCGCCGGGGGCCCAATCAGCCCCAGCATTTT.

As DNA, the CDR3 is TGTGCCAGCAGCCCGCCGACTAGCAACCAAGAGACCCAGTACTTC. Its protein is CASSPPTSNQETQYF. This sequence joins TRBV7-9 and TRBJ2-5; 7 nucleotides align to TRBD2. V was clipped by 5 bases and J by 0 bases; unmatched bases: 6. Germline-derived CDR1 and CDR2 are SEHNR and FQNEAQ (reference sequence). The CDR3 extends over 15 amino acids.

The table lists this clonotype with a few counts. The chain carries TRBV7-3 and TRBJ2-3; maybe TRBD1 (6 bases). Trimming cost V 0 bases and J 6 bases, with 7 bases left between them. CDR3 length equals 13 residues. CDR1 and CDR2 (germline): SGHTA, FQGTGA. CDR3 DNA: TGTGCCAGCAGCTTAACGCAGGGGGATACGCAGTATTTT. It is translated as CASSLTQGDTQYF.

The V gene is TRBV9, the J gene TRBJ2-3, with 10 nucleotides matching TRBD2. V was pared by 4 bases and J by 2 bases, with 7 bases of the junction left unmatched. This CDR3 spans 16 amino acids. The germline CDR1 and CDR2 sequences are SGDLS and YYNGEE. CDR3 amino acids: CASSRTSGKYTDTQYF. CDR3 nucleotide sequence: TGTGCCAGCAGCAGGACTAGCGGAAAATACACAGATACGCAGTATTTT.

This clonotype was observed a single time. The V and J genes are TRBV27 and TRBJ2-2; D not resolved. Germline V gene data show CDR1 as MNHEY and CDR2 as SMNVEV (reference sequence). The CDR3 is 15 amino acids. V shed 3 bases and J shed 8 bases, with 16 bases lying between them. CDR3: CASSFNRATRGELFF. In DNA form, the CDR3 reads TGTGCCAGCAGTTTTAACCGGGCCACCAGGGGGGAGCTGTTTTTT.

This rearrangement joins TRBV10-1 to TRBJ1-2, with D hard to call. Germline CDR1 and CDR2: WNHNN and SYGVQD (reference sequence). Trimming removed 11 bases at V and 4 bases at J, with 8 bases between. CDR3 length: 10 residues. CDR3 in amino acids: CAQPRYGYTF. In DNA form, the CDR3 reads TGCGCCCAACCTCGCTATGGCTACACCTTC.

As regards this clonotype: The CDR3 end shows no conserved phenylalanine or tryptophan, and so a read error is likely. J is TRBJ2-1 and V is TRBV10-3; D is perhaps TRBD2 (6 bases). Germline loops: CDR1 ENHRY, CDR2 SYGVKD. CDR3 length: 16 amino acids. V lost 8 bases and J 4 bases, leaving 21 bases between the germline ends. The CDR3 is CAIGGGSLSAYNEQFL. The CDR3 DNA reads as TGTGCCATCGGTGGAGGGTCCCTCTCCGCTTACAATGAGCAGTTCCTC.

This clonotype was counted only a few times. This chain joins TRBV6-1 and TRBJ2-3; D is uncertain. The CDR3 contains 15 residues. In germline, CDR1 is MNHNS, CDR2 SASEGT. Trimming shortened V by 5 bases and J by 2 bases, and 14 bases separated the two germline ends. The CDR3 here is CASSPRAQHTDTQYF. DNA for the CDR3: TGTGCCAGCAGTCCCCGGGCGCAGCACACAGATACGCAGTATTTT.

The chain uses TRBV20-1 and TRBJ1-5; D gene ambiguous. V was pared by 6 bases and J by 3 bases, with 15 bases between. Germline lookup yields CDR1 DFQATT and CDR2 SNEGSKA (reference sequence). This CDR3 is 14 amino acids long. CDR3 protein: CSATAGRLNQPQHF. The CDR3 nucleotides read TGCAGTGCAACGGCCGGACGGCTCAATCAGCCCCAGCATTTT.

The rearrangement joins TRBV24-1 to TRBJ1-5; D not resolved. The CDR3 spans 14 residues. Germline V CDR1 and CDR2: KGHDR, SFDVKD. Trimming shortened V by 5 bases and J by 5 bases, and 12 bases separated the two germline ends. The DNA of the CDR3 is TGTGCCACCAGTGCAGGACGGTTCTATCAGCCCCAGCATTTT. Translating it yields CATSAGRFYQPQHF.

V is TRBV27 and J is TRBJ2-7; TRBD1 is a possible D gene (6 bases). V was clipped by 10 bases and J by 2 bases, with 12 bases between them. The CDR3 is 12 amino acids. Germline CDR1 and CDR2: MNHEY and SMNVEV (reference sequence). The CDR3 sequence: CATGQLPYEQYF. Written as DNA, the CDR3 is TGTGCCACCGGACAGCTCCCCTACGAGCAGTACTTC.

This rearrangement joins TRBV2 to TRBJ2-1, with TRBD2 matching over 7 bases. Germline values: CDR1 SNHLY, CDR2 FYNNEI. After removal of 11 bases from V and 5 bases from J, the junction contained 3 bases not matched to a gene. This CDR3 is 11 amino acids long. The CDR3 DNA is TGTGCCTGGGGGAGGGACAATGAGCAGTTCTTC. It encodes CAWGRDNEQFF.

CDR3 bases: TGTGCCAGCAGCCCCGTTCGGAGCGGGGTCAACAATGAGCAGTTCTTC. Its translation is CASSPVRSGVNNEQFF. The chain couples TRBV7-9 to TRBJ2-1; TRBD2 matches 7 bases. The CDR3 length is 16 residues. Germline loops: CDR1 SEHNR, CDR2 FQNEAQ (reference sequence). Trimming cost V 5 bases and J 5 bases; bases outside gene matches: 12.

This sequence joins TRBV5-4 and TRBJ2-1; D ambiguous. Germline-derived CDR1 and CDR2 are SGHNT and YYREEE (reference sequence). The length of the CDR3 is 18 residues. V shed 4 bases and J shed 12 bases, with 32 bases lying between them. CDR3 in DNA: TGTGCCAGCAGCGAGTTCCACCCGAGTATGGGCCCAAACATTGGGCAGTTCTTC. Translation: CASSEFHPSMGPNIGQFF.

CDR3: CASSPRGQQEAFF. As DNA, the CDR3 is TGTGCCAGCAGCCCCCGGGGACAGCAAGAAGCTTTCTTT. The chain joins TRBV9 to TRBJ1-1; 7 nucleotides line up with TRBD1. The V gene end was trimmed by 4 bases and the J gene end by 8 bases; junction bases not matched to a gene: 8. This CDR3 is built from 13 residues. Germline lookup yields CDR1 SGDLS and CDR2 YYNGEE.

This clonotype came up a few times. J is TRBJ1-2 and V is TRBV20-1, with 9 bases identical to TRBD1. There are 14 residues in the CDR3. Per germline, CDR1 DFQATT and CDR2 SNEGSKA (reference sequence). The V segment lost 3 bases and the J segment 5 bases; nucleotides outside the gene matches: 7. The CDR3 DNA is TGCAGTGCTAGTGGGGGGGACAGGGAATATGGCTACACCTTC. Amino acid sequence: CSASGGDREYGYTF.